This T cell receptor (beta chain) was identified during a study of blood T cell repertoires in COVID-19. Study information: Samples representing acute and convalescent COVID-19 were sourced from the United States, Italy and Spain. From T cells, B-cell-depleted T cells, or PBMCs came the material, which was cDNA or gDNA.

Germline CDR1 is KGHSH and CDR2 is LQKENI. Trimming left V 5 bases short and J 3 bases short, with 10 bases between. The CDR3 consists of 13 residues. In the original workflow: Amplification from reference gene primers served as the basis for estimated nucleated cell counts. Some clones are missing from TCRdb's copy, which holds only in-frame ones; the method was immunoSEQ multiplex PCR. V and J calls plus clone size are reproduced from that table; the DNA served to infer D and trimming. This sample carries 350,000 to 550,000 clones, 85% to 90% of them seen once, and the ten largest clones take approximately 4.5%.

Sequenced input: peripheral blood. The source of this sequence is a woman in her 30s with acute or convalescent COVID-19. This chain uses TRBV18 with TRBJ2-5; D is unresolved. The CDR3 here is CASSSGSEETQYF. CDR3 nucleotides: TGTGCCAGCTCATCCGGGTCAGAAGAGACCCAGTACTTC.